The T cell receptor beta chain described here comes from a study of blood T cell repertoires in COVID-19. Data came from immunoSEQ multiplex PCR; TCRdb stores just in-frame clones and leaves some out. Of fewer than 500,000 clones listed, about nine tenths are singletons. The sample holds one count of this clone. The germline V gene encodes CDR1 SNHLY and CDR2 FYNNEI. The CDR3 is 16 residues long. The junction had 10 bases not matched to a gene; V was cut back by 6 bases and J by 1 base. The receptor's source is a woman in her twenties or thirties with active or convalescent COVID-19. The sequencing input was peripheral blood. The rearrangement uses TRBV2 and TRBJ2-3, with 7 bases lining up with TRBD1. The CDR3 loop is CASRLEVGTGTDTQYF. CDR3 nucleotide sequence: TGTGCCAGCAGACTAGAAGTTGGGACAGGCACAGATACGCAGTATTTT.